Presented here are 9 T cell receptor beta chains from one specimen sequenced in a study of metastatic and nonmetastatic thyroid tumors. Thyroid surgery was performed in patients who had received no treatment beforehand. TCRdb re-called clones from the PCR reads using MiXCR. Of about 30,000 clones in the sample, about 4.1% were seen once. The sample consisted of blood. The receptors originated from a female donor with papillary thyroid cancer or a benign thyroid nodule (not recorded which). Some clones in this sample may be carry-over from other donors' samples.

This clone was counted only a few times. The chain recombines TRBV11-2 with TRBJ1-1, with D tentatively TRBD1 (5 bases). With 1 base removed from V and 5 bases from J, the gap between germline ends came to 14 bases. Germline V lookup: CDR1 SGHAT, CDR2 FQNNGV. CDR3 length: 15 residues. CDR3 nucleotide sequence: TGTGCCAGCAGCTTAGGCGATCAGGGACGGACTGAAGCTTTCTTT. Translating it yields CASSLGDQGRTEAFF.

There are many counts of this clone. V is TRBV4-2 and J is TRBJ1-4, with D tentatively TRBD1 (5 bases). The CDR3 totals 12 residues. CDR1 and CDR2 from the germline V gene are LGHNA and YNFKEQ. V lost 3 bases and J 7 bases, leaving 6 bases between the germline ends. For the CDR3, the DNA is TGTGCCAGCAGCCAGCAGGGTGAAAAACTGTTTTTT. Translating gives CASSQQGEKLFF.

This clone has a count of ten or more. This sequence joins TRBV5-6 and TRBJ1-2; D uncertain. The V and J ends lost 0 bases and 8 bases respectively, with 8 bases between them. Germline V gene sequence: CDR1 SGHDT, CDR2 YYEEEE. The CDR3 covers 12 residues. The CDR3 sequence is CASSLAEGGYTF. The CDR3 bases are TGTGCCAGCAGCTTGGCCGAAGGGGGCTACACCTTC.

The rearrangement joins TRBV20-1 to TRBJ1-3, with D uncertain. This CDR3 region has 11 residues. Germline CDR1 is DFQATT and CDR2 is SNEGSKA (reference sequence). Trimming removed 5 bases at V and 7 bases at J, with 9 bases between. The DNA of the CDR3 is TGCAGTGCTCTAATGGGGAACACCATATATTTT. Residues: CSALMGNTIYF.

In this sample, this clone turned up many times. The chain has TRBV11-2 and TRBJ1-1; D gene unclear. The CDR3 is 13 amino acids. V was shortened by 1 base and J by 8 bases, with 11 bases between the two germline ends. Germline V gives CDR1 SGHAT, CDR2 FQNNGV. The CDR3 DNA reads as TGTGCCAGCAGCTTAGGTGGCCAGCTCGAAGCTTTCTTT. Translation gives CASSLGGQLEAFF.

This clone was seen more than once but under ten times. CDR3 in amino acids: CASTETLLAEETQYF. CDR3 sequence (DNA): TGTGCCAGCACCGAAACTCTGCTAGCGGAAGAGACCCAGTACTTC. The gene calls are TRBV2 and TRBJ2-5; 7 bases fit TRBD2. V lost 7 bases to trimming and J lost 3 bases; unmatched junction nucleotides: 11. Germline V gene sequence: CDR1 SNHLY, CDR2 FYNNEI. The CDR3 sequence is 15 residues long.

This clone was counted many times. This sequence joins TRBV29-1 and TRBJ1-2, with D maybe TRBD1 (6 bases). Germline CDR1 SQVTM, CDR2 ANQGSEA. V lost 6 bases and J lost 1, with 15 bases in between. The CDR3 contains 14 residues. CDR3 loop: CSVPGANNNYGYTF. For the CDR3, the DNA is TGCAGCGTACCAGGGGCAAATAATAACTATGGCTACACCTTC.

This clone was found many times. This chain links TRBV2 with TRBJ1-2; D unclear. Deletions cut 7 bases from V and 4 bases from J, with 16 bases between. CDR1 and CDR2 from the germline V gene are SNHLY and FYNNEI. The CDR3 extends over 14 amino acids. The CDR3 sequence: CASTLNGVGYGYTF. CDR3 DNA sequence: TGTGCCAGCACCCTGAATGGGGTGGGCTATGGCTACACCTTC.

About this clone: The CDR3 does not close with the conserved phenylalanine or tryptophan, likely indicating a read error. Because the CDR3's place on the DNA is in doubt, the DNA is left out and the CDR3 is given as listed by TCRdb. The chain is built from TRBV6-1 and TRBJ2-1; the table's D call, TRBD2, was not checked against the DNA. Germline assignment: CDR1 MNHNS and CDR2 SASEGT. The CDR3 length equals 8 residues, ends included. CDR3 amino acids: CASSEEAG.